Listed below are T cell receptor beta chains from one sample, sequenced in a study of CXCR3-negative and CXCR3-positive naive CD8 T cells. TCRdb reprocessed the 5' RACE reads; each CDR3 protein has one entry and no DNA is given. The sample spans approximately 60,000 distinct CDR3 sequences; the ten largest clones claim about 20%. The sample taken for sequencing was memory CD8+ T cells from blood. The receptors stem from a human donor in good health. Some clones in this sample may be carry-over from other donors' samples. Both conserved end residues are part of each CDR3. The order of the fields is V gene, J gene, CDR3 protein.

v_call: TRBV12-3/TRBV12-4; j_call: TRBJ2-1; cdr3_aa: CASRDSFNEQFF
v_call: TRBV6-2/TRBV6-3; j_call: TRBJ1-1; cdr3_aa: CASSSLWQNTEAFF
v_call: TRBV29-1; j_call: TRBJ2-1; cdr3_aa: CSVESGGNEQFF
v_call: TRBV2; j_call: TRBJ2-3; cdr3_aa: CASNPSGVRPSTDTQYF
v_call: TRBV29-1; j_call: TRBJ2-2; cdr3_aa: CSVVGDGENTGELFF
v_call: TRBV5-1; j_call: TRBJ2-1; cdr3_aa: CASSNPPTGSYEQFF
v_call: TRBV6-2/TRBV6-3; j_call: TRBJ2-1; cdr3_aa: CASSSLGGALRDEQFF
v_call: TRBV27; j_call: TRBJ2-7; cdr3_aa: CASSSQGYEQYF
v_call: TRBV4-2; j_call: TRBJ2-3; cdr3_aa: CASSQELRPLGTDTQYF
v_call: TRBV18; j_call: TRBJ1-2; cdr3_aa: CASSPPGQIGYTF
v_call: TRBV7-2; j_call: TRBJ1-1; cdr3_aa: CASTEGTEAFF
v_call: TRBV29-1; j_call: TRBJ1-1; cdr3_aa: CSVAPTGRGNTEAFF
v_call: TRBV20-1; j_call: TRBJ2-7; cdr3_aa: CSARDLAGLTSSEQYF
v_call: TRBV2; j_call: TRBJ2-1; cdr3_aa: CASSDRKLLGGPYNEQFF
v_call: TRBV5-1; j_call: TRBJ2-2; cdr3_aa: CASRFRTPVVGELFF
v_call: TRBV30; j_call: TRBJ2-7; cdr3_aa: CAWGTRVMGSYEQYF
v_call: TRBV20-1; j_call: TRBJ1-2; cdr3_aa: CSARVAFPDRGYYGYTF
v_call: TRBV27; j_call: TRBJ1-1; cdr3_aa: CASGGQGDTEAFF
v_call: TRBV9; j_call: TRBJ2-7; cdr3_aa: CASSSGQGAYEQYF
v_call: TRBV7-2; j_call: TRBJ2-7; cdr3_aa: CASSLDPNEQYF
v_call: TRBV9; j_call: TRBJ2-7; cdr3_aa: CASSVEAGAYEQYF
v_call: TRBV28; j_call: TRBJ2-3; cdr3_aa: CASSMLGSSTDTQYF
v_call: TRBV6-4; j_call: TRBJ1-6; cdr3_aa: CASSDSDNSPLHF
v_call: TRBV29-1; j_call: TRBJ2-7; cdr3_aa: CSVEDLLGYEQYF
v_call: TRBV29-1; j_call: TRBJ2-5; cdr3_aa: CSYGTFKRGETQYF
v_call: TRBV25-1; j_call: TRBJ2-5; cdr3_aa: CASSEFGETQYF
v_call: TRBV11-2; j_call: TRBJ2-1; cdr3_aa: CASTPGPDEQFF
v_call: TRBV20-1; j_call: TRBJ2-7; cdr3_aa: CSARDENGPYEQYF
v_call: TRBV2; j_call: TRBJ2-4; cdr3_aa: CATYDRNIQYF
v_call: TRBV18; j_call: TRBJ2-7; cdr3_aa: CASSKGQGYEQYF
v_call: TRBV28; j_call: TRBJ1-5; cdr3_aa: CASSLSTRQSPNQPQHF
v_call: TRBV29-1; j_call: TRBJ1-1; cdr3_aa: CSVGVRGTEAFF
v_call: TRBV23-1; j_call: TRBJ2-2; cdr3_aa: CASSATSGGSSNTGELFF
v_call: TRBV12-3/TRBV12-4; j_call: TRBJ2-7; cdr3_aa: CASSWLTSGSFYEQYF
v_call: TRBV7-7; j_call: TRBJ2-1; cdr3_aa: CASSSGTGEINEQFF
v_call: TRBV7-8; j_call: TRBJ2-3; cdr3_aa: CASSSVAGGPDTQYF
v_call: TRBV14; j_call: TRBJ2-1; cdr3_aa: CASSQARRDHNEQFF
v_call: TRBV6-4; j_call: TRBJ2-5; cdr3_aa: CASSDGPAETQYF
v_call: TRBV7-6; j_call: TRBJ2-3; cdr3_aa: CASSLESIGDTQYF
v_call: TRBV12-3/TRBV12-4; j_call: TRBJ2-7; cdr3_aa: CASSSTPYEQYF
v_call: TRBV29-1; j_call: TRBJ1-1; cdr3_aa: CSVAWWYEGPNTEAFF
v_call: TRBV6-1; j_call: TRBJ1-1; cdr3_aa: CASYPGGDYTEAFF
v_call: TRBV3-1; j_call: TRBJ2-3; cdr3_aa: CASSQVQRTDTQYF
v_call: TRBV20-1; j_call: TRBJ1-1; cdr3_aa: CSAPPEGRITEAFF
v_call: TRBV9; j_call: TRBJ2-1; cdr3_aa: CASSVVPHEQFF
v_call: TRBV18; j_call: TRBJ2-1; cdr3_aa: CASSPPLPGQGFNEQFF
v_call: TRBV29-1; j_call: TRBJ2-7; cdr3_aa: CSPERGYEQYF
v_call: TRBV29-1; j_call: TRBJ1-1; cdr3_aa: CSVVGQDLNTEAFF
v_call: TRBV7-2; j_call: TRBJ1-2; cdr3_aa: CASTLHQGPLLNYGYTF